Presented here are 20 T cell receptor beta chains from one specimen sequenced in a study of cytomegalovirus exposure and HLA in healthy donors. PCR amplification relied on 60 Vbeta primers (plus 13 Jbeta primers). Clones were sequenced by immunoSEQ multiplex PCR, and TCRdb holds only the in-frame ones, with some missing. The sample comprises 160,000 or so clones, over 60% of which are singletons, and 2.8% rests with the top ten. The material sequenced was PBMCs. Receptors originate from a woman aged 25-40 years in good health and CMV-seronegative.

The V call is TRBV5-6, the J call TRBJ1-1; 7 bases map to TRBD1. Germline trimming cut 4 bases from V and 5 bases from J; bases unmatched to any gene: 5. This CDR3 contains 13 residues. Germline V gene lookup returns CDR1 SGHDT and CDR2 YYEEEE. The CDR3 reads CASSIPGQTEAFF. DNA of the CDR3: TGTGCCAGCAGCATTCCGGGACAGACTGAAGCTTTCTTT.

In this sample, this clone turned up a few times. The genes are TRBV7-9 and TRBJ1-6; D is unclear. The V end lost 1 base, the J end lost 4 bases, and 5 bases lay between the germline ends. The germline gives CDR1 SEHNR, CDR2 FQNEAQ (reference sequence). There are 14 residues in the CDR3. CDR3 protein: CASSLEQYNSPLHF. CDR3 sequence (DNA): TGTGCCAGCAGCTTAGAACAGTATAATTCACCCCTCCACTTT.

This sequence joins TRBV19 and TRBJ2-5; perhaps TRBD2 as D (6 bases). Per germline, CDR1 LNHDA and CDR2 SQIVND (reference sequence). V shed 3 bases and J shed 5 bases, with 19 bases lying between them. The CDR3 loop spans 16 amino acids. The CDR3, as DNA: TGTGCCAGTAGTATTGGCACCGGGACTTTTAGTGAGACCCAGTACTTC. Its protein is CASSIGTGTFSETQYF.

This chain links TRBV2 with TRBJ2-4, with D maybe TRBD2 (5 bases). Germline CDR1 and CDR2: SNHLY and FYNNEI. The ends were cut back, 4 bases at V and 6 bases at J, with 7 bases in the middle. CDR3 length: 12 amino acids. CDR3 in DNA: TGTGCCAGCAGTGGGGAGCGAAACATTCAGTACTTC. As protein: CASSGERNIQYF.

This clone has only a few counts. This chain uses TRBV29-1 with TRBJ2-1, with 8 bases matching TRBD2. This CDR3 region has 15 residues. Germline V gene lookup returns CDR1 SQVTM and CDR2 ANQGSEA. Trimming removed 6 bases from V and 4 bases from J; junction bases left unmatched: 11. The chain's CDR3 is CSVGPGLGIYNEQFF. The CDR3 coding sequence is TGCAGCGTCGGTCCGGGACTAGGAATATACAATGAGCAGTTCTTC.

The V call is TRBV5-5, the J call TRBJ2-7; D unresolved. The length of the CDR3 is 13 residues. Trimming took off 0 bases at V and 0 bases at J, with 4 bases between the two ends. Germline CDR1 SGHKS, CDR2 YYEKEE (reference sequence). The CDR3: CASSLASSYEQYF. The CDR3 DNA follows: TGTGCCAGCAGCTTGGCGAGCTCCTACGAGCAGTACTTC.

This clone turned up a few times. The rearrangement joins TRBV19 to TRBJ2-7; weak D call: TRBD2 (5 bases). Germline V CDR1 and CDR2: LNHDA, SQIVND (reference sequence). This CDR3 contains 14 residues. With 5 bases removed from V and 0 bases from J, the gap between germline ends came to 11 bases. The chain's CDR3 is CASSPGMSSYEQYF. Written as DNA, the CDR3 is TGTGCCAGTAGTCCGGGAATGAGCTCCTACGAGCAGTACTTC.

The chain joins TRBV7-6 to TRBJ1-5; no firm D call. This CDR3 is built from 13 residues. The V end lost 5 bases, the J end lost 7 bases, and 12 bases lay between the germline ends. Germline V CDR1 and CDR2: SGHVS, FNYEAQ. CDR3 bases: TGTGCCAGCAGCCAGGTCAACGGCCAGCCCCAGCATTTT. Translated, it gives CASSQVNGQPQHF.

This clone occurred a few times. The rearrangement joins TRBV5-6 to TRBJ1-3, with 11 bases that match TRBD1. J gave up 5 bases and V 0 bases, and 4 bases lay outside the gene matches. The germline CDR1 and CDR2 sequences are SGHDT and YYEEEE. The CDR3 covers 16 residues. Written as DNA, the CDR3 is TGTGCCAGCAGCTTGGGGACAGGGGGCTTCAGAAACACCATATATTTT. Translating gives CASSLGTGGFRNTIYF.

This CDR3 is CASSLMTGGDSEAFF. DNA of the CDR3: TGTGCCAGCAGCTTAATGACGGGGGGAGACAGTGAAGCTTTCTTT. The rearrangement uses TRBV7-9 and TRBJ1-1, with D perhaps matching TRBD1 (5 bases). CDR3 length equals 15 residues. The germline CDR1 and CDR2 sequences are SEHNR and FQNEAQ (reference sequence). V was trimmed by 2 bases and J by 7 bases, leaving 17 bases between them.

This clone was seen more than once but under ten times. The rearrangement joins TRBV7-3 to TRBJ2-7; 9 bases agree with TRBD1. This CDR3 is built from 17 residues. Germline CDR1 reads SGHTA; CDR2 reads FQGTGA. V shed 2 bases, J shed 6 bases, and the junction held 14 bases outside the gene matches. CDR3 sequence: CASSLRRGTGLILEQYF. CDR3 nucleotide sequence: TGTGCCAGCAGCTTACGGAGGGGGACAGGGTTGATCCTCGAGCAGTACTTC.

J is TRBJ2-3 and V is TRBV16; possible D gene TRBD2, 6 bases. Trimming removed 2 bases from V and 2 bases from J, with 8 bases in between. CDR3 length: 14 amino acids. Germline V gene lookup returns CDR1 KGHSY and CDR2 FQNENV. The CDR3 nucleotides are TGTGCCAGCAGCCAAATGCGGGACACAGATACGCAGTATTTT. It yields the protein CASSQMRDTDTQYF.

The chain couples TRBV7-9 to TRBJ2-7; the D is unclear. Trimming removed 1 base at V and 2 bases at J, with 12 bases between. Germline CDR1 SEHNR, CDR2 FQNEAQ (reference sequence). CDR3 length: 15 amino acids. The CDR3 DNA is TGTGCCAGCAGCTTAGTGGGCACTTATACCTACGAGCAGTACTTC. It specifies CASSLVGTYTYEQYF.

The chain combines TRBV2 with TRBJ2-7; 9 nucleotides align to TRBD1. The J segment lost 3 bases and the V segment lost 0 bases, leaving 3 bases of the junction unmatched. The germline gives CDR1 SNHLY, CDR2 FYNNEI. The CDR3 consists of 15 residues. The CDR3 region has the DNA TGTGCCAGCAGTGAAGCCGGGACAGGGAGCTACGAGCAGTACTTC. This encodes CASSEAGTGSYEQYF.

V is TRBV4-3 and J is TRBJ1-2; D unclear. CDR1 and CDR2 from the germline V gene are LGHNA and YSLEER. The length of the CDR3 is 16 residues. V gave up 3 bases and J gave up 5 bases, with 19 bases separating them. In DNA, the CDR3 is TGCGCCAGCAGCCAGGAGGTCGGCAGTCAAGTGTATGGCTACACCTTC. Translation gives CASSQEVGSQVYGYTF.

Only a few counts were recorded for this clone. The chain carries TRBV4-1 and TRBJ2-1; D ambiguous. The CDR3 consists of 13 residues. The V end lost 0 bases, the J end lost 7 bases, and 7 bases lay between the germline ends. The germline V gene has CDR1 MGHRA and CDR2 YSYEKL. The CDR3 loop reads CASSQERWNEQFF. As DNA, the CDR3 is TGCGCCAGCAGCCAAGAGCGGTGGAATGAGCAGTTCTTC.

The gene calls are TRBV14 and TRBJ2-7; TRBD2 is a possible D gene (5 bases). From germline, CDR1 is SGHDN and CDR2 FVKESK. There are 15 residues in the CDR3. V lost 4 bases and J lost 2, with 15 bases in between. The CDR3 DNA is TGTGCCAGCAGCCTAGGAGGCGACACTCCCTACGAGCAGTACTTC. This codes for CASSLGGDTPYEQYF.

This clone was detected only once. This chain connects TRBV6-5 to TRBJ1-2, with 9 bases that match TRBD1. The CDR3 spans 13 residues. Germline V CDR1 and CDR2: MNHEY, SVGAGI. V was pared by 6 bases and J by 7 bases, with 6 bases of the junction left unmatched. The chain's CDR3 is CASSLGTGPGYTF. Written as DNA, the CDR3 is TGTGCCAGCAGCCTCGGGACAGGGCCTGGCTACACCTTC.

The rearrangement uses TRBV6-5 and TRBJ2-2, with TRBD1 identical over 7 bases. This CDR3 region has 14 residues. The trim removed 6 bases at V and 0 bases at J, leaving 1 base unmatched. Looked up from germline, CDR1 is MNHEY and CDR2 is SVGAGI. Here the CDR3 reads CASRQGTNTGELFF. The CDR3, as DNA: TGTGCCAGCAGACAGGGGACGAACACCGGGGAGCTGTTTTTT.

This chain links TRBV5-1 with TRBJ2-1, with TRBD2 matching 9 bases. Unmatched junction bases numbered 4, after V lost 2 bases and J lost 4 bases. The CDR3 runs 15 residues. From germline, CDR1 is SGHRS and CDR2 YFSETQ. CDR3 nucleotides: TGCGCCAGCAGCTTAAGCGGGGGGTTATACAATGAGCAGTTCTTC. Translating it yields CASSLSGGLYNEQFF.